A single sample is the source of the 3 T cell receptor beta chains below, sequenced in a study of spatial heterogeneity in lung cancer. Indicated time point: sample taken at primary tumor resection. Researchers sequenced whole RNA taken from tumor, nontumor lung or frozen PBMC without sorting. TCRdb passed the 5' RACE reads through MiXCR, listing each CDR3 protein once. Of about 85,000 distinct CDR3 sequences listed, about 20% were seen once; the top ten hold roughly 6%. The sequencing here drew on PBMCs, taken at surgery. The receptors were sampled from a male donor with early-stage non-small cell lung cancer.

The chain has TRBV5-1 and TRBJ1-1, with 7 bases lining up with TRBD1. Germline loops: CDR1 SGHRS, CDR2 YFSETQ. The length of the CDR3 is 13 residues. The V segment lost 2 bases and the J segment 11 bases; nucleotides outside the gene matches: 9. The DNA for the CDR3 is TGCGCCAGCAGCTTAGGGACAGCCGCCTGGGCTTTCTTT. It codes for CASSLGTAAWAFF.

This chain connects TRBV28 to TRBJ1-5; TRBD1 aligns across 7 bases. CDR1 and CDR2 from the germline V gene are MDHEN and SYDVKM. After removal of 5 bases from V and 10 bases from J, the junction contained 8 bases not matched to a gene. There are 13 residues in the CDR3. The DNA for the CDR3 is TGTGCCAGCAGTGGGGACAGCTTGGACCCCCAGCATTTT. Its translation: CASSGDSLDPQHF.

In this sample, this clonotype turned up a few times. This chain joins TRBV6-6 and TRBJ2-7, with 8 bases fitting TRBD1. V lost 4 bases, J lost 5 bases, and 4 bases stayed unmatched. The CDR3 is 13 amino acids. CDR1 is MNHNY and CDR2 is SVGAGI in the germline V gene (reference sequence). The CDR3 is CASSSRTGNEQYF. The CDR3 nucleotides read TGTGCCAGCAGTTCCCGGACAGGGAACGAGCAGTACTTC.